This TCR beta chain was identified in a study of CD8+ T cells in alopecia areata. Study results and limitations: Scalp repertoires also include resident alphabeta T cells from normal skin.

Germline V gives CDR1 MGHRA, CDR2 YSYEKL. The CDR3 has 14 amino acids. Germline trimming cut 0 bases from V and 6 bases from J; bases unmatched to any gene: 4. Reverse transcribed after extraction, RNA yielded cDNA as the sequencing template. The protocol was immunoSEQ multiplex PCR, while the TCRdb copy is restricted to in-frame clones and leaves out a portion. There are fewer than 90,000 clones in the sample; about 53% occur only once, and roughly 6% lies in the top ten. Points on this clone: Antigen unknown.

Researchers took lesional scalp punch biopsies and peripheral blood from people who were alopecia areata patients. Sorted out of PBMCs were CD4+ T cells and CD8+ T cells. The chain is built from TRBV4-1 and TRBJ2-7; 8 positions match TRBD2. The source of this sequence is a human donor with alopecia areata. The source material was NKG2D-high CD8+ T cells sorted from blood. The CDR3 loop is CASSQELAAFEQYF. Written as DNA, the CDR3 is TGCGCCAGCAGCCAAGAACTAGCGGCGTTCGAGCAGTACTTC.